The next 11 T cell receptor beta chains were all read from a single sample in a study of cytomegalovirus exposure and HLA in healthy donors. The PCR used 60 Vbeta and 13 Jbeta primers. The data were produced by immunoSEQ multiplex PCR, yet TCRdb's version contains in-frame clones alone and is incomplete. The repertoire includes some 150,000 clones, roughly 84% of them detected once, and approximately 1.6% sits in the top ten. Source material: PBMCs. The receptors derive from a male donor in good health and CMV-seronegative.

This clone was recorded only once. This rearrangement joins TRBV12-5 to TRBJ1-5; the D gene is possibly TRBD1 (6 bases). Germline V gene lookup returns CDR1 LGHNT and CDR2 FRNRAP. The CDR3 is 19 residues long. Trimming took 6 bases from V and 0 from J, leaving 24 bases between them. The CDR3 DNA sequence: TGTGCTAGTGGCAGGGTCGGGACACACGAACTCTATAGCAATCAGCCCCAGCATTTT. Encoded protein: CASGRVGTHELYSNQPQHF.

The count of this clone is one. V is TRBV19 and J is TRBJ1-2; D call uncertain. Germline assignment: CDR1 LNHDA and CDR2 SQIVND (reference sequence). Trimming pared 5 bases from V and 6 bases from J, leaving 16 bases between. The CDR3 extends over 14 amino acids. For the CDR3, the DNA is TGTGCCAGTAGTTTCCCCGGGATGATGAATGGCTACACCTTC. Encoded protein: CASSFPGMMNGYTF.

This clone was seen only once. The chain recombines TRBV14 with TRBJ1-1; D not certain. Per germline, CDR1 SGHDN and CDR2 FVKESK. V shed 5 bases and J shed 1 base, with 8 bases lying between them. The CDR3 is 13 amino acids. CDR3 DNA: TGTGCCAGCAGCTTCGCTACGAACACTGAAGCTTTCTTT. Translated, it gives CASSFATNTEAFF. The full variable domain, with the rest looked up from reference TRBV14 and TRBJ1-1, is EAGVTQFPSHSVIEKGQTVTLRCDPISGHDNLYWYRRVMGKEIKFLLHFVKESKQDESGMPNNRFLAERTGGTYSTLKVQPAELEDSGVYFCASSFATNTEAFFGQGTRLTVV.

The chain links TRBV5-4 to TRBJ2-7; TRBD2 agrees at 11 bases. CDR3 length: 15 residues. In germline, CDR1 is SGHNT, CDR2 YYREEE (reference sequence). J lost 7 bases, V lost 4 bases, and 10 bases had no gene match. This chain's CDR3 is CASSGGTSGLREQYF. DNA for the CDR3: TGTGCCAGCAGCGGGGGGACTAGCGGCCTCCGTGAGCAGTACTTC.

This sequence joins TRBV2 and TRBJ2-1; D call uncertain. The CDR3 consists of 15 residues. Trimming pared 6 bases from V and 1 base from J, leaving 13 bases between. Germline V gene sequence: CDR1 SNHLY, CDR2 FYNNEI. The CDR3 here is CASSQSVMSYNEQFF. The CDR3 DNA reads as TGTGCCAGCAGCCAAAGCGTAATGTCCTACAATGAGCAGTTCTTC. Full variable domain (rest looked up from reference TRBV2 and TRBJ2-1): EPEVTQTPSHQVTQMGQEVILRCVPISNHLYFYWYRQILGQKVEFLVSFYNNEISEKSEIFDDQFSVERPDGSNFTLKIRSTKLEDSAMYFCASSQSVMSYNEQFFGPGTRLTVL.

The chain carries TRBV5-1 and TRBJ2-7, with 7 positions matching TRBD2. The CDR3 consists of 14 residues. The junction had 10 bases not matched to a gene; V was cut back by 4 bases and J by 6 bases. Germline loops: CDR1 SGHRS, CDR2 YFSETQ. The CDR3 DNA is TGCGCCAGCAGCCCCCTAGGGACTATTTCCGAGCAGTACTTC. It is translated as CASSPLGTISEQYF.

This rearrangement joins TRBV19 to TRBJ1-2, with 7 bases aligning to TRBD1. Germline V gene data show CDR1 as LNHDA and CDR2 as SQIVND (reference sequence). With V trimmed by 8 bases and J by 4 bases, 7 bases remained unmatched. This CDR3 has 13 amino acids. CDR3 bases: TGTGCCAGTCGGGACAGCCGGACCTATGGCTACACCTTC. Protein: CASRDSRTYGYTF.

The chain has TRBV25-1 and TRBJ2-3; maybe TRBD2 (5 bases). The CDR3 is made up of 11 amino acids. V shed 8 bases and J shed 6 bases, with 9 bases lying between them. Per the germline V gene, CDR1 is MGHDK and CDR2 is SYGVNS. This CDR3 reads CASSRGDTQYF. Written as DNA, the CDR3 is TGTGCCAGCTCCCGAGGGGATACGCAGTATTTT.

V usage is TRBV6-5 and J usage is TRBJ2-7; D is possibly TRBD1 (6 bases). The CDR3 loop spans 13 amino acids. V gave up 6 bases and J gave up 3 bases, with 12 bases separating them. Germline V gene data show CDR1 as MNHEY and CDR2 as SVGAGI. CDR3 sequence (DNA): TGTGCCAGCAGCTACGGACAGTTCTACGAGCAGTACTTC. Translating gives CASSYGQFYEQYF.

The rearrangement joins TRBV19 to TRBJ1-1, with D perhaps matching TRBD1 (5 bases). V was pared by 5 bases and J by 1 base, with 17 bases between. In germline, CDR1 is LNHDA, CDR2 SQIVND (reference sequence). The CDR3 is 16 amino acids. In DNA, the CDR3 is TGTGCCAGTAGTGAAGATATTGCGGGGCCGAACACTGAAGCTTTCTTT. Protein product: CASSEDIAGPNTEAFF.

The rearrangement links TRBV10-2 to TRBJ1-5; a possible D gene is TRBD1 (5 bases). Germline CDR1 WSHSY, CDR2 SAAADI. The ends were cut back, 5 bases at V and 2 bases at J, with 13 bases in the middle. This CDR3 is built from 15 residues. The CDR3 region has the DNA TGCGCCAGCAGTAAGGGGCGGTCTGGCAATCAGCCCCAGCATTTT. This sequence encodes CASSKGRSGNQPQHF.